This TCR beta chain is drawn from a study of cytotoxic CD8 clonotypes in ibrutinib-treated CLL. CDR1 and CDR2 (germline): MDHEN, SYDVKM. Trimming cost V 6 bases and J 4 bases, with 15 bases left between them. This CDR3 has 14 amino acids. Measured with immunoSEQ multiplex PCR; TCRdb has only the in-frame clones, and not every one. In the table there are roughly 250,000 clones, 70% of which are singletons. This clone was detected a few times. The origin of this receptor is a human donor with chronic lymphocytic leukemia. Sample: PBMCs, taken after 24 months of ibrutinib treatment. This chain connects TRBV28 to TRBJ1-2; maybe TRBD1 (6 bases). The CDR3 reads CASSLRGVGYGYTF. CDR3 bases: TGTGCCAGCAGCCTGAGGGGGGTTGGCTATGGCTACACCTTC.